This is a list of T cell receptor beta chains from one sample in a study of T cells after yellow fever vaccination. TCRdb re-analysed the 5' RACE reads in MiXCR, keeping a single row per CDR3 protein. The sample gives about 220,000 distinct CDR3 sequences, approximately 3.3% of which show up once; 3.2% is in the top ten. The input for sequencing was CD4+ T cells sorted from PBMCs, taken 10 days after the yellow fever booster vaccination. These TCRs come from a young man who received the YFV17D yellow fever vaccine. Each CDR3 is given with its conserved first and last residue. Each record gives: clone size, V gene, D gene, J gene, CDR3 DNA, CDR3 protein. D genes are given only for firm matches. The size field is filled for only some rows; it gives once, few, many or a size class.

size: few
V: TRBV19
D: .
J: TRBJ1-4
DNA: TGTGCCAGTAGCACCGGGGCCTCTAATGAAAAACTGTTTTTT
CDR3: CASSTGASNEKLFF

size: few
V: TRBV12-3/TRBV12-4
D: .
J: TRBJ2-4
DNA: TGTGCCAGCAGTTTGGGTGCCAAAAACATTCAGTACTTC
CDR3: CASSLGAKNIQYF

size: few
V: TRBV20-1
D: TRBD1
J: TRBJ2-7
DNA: TGCAGTGCCATCGGGACAGGGTACTACGAGCAGTACTTC
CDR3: CSAIGTGYYEQYF

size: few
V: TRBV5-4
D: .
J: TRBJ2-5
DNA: TGTGCCAGCGGACGACAGTCGGAGACCCAGTACTTC
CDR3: CASGRQSETQYF

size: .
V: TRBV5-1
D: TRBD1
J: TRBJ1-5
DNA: TGCGCCAGCAGCACCGGGACAGGGGGCAATCAGCCCGAGCATTTT
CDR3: CASSTGTGGNQPEHF

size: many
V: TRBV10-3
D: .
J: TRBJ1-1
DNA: TGTGCCATCAGTGAGGGGCAGTACACTGAAGCTTTCTTT
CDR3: CAISEGQYTEAFF

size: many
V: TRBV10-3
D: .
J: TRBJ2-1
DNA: TGTGCCATCAGTGGAGGCCATCGGGGCTCCTACAATGAGCAGTTCTTC
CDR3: CAISGGHRGSYNEQFF

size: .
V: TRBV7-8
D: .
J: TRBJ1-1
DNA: TGTGCCAGCAGCTTCCCGGGGGGAAGGACAGCCGAAGCTTTCTTT
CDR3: CASSFPGGRTAEAFF

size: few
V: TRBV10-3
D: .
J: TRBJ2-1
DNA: TGTGCCATCAGAACCCCGGCTCTCGGGAATTCCTACAATGAGCAGTTCTTC
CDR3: CAIRTPALGNSYNEQFF

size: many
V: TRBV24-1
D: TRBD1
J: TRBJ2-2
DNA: TGTGCCACCAGTGGAGAGACAGGGAGCACCGGGGAGCTGTTTTTT
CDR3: CATSGETGSTGELFF

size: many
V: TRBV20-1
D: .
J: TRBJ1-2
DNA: TGCAGTGCTAGAGCGGCCAGGGGTGGGCCCAGCTATGGCTACACCTTC
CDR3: CSARAARGGPSYGYTF

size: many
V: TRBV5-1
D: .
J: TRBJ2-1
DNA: TGCGCCAGCAGCTTGTTAGGGGTCAATGAGCAGTTCTTC
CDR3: CASSLLGVNEQFF

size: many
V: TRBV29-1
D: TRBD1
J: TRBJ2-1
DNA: TGCAGCGTTGGGAGACAGGGAAGGGACAATGAGCAGTTCTTC
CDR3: CSVGRQGRDNEQFF

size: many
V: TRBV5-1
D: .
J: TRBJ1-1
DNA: TGCGCCAGCAGCTTGGGCAGCCAGTTTGAAGCTTTCTTT
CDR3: CASSLGSQFEAFF

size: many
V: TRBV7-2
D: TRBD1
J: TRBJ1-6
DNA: TGTGCCAGCAGTCGGACAGGGATTAATTCACCCCTCCACTTT
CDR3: CASSRTGINSPLHF

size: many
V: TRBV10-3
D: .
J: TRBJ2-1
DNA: TGTGCCATCAGTCCGGGGGCAGGGTCCTACAATGAGCAGTTCTTC
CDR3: CAISPGAGSYNEQFF

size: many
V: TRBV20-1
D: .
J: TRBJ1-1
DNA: TGCAGTGCTAGAGTGGGGGGACCGAACACTGAAGCTTTCTTT
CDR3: CSARVGGPNTEAFF

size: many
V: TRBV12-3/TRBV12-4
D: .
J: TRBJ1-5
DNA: TGTGCCAGCAGTTTTAGGGGTAGCAATCAGCCCCAGCATTTT
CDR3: CASSFRGSNQPQHF

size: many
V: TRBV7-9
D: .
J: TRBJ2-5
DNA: TGTGCCAGCAGCTTGATGGTTCGGGAGACCCAGTACTTC
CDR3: CASSLMVRETQYF

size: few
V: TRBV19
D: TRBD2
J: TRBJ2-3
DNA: TGTGCCACGTCCGGGACTACAACCTTGACTAGCACAGATACGCAGTATTTT
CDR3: CATSGTTTLTSTDTQYF

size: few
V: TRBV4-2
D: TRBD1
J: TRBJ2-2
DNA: TGTGCCAGCAGCCGTGAGACAGGGGCGGGCGGGGAGCTGTTTTTT
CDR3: CASSRETGAGGELFF

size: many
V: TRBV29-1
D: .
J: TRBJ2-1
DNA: TGCAGCGTTCGAAGGGGATGGCAGAATGAGCAGTTCTTC
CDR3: CSVRRGWQNEQFF

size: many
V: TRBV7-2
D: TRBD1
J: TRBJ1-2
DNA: TGTGCCAGCAGCGCCGACAGGGGGTTGGATGGCTACACCTTC
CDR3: CASSADRGLDGYTF

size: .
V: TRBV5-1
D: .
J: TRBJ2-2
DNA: TGCGCCAGCAGCTTGGAGGGCATCTCCGGGGAGCTGTTTTTT
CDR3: CASSLEGISGELFF

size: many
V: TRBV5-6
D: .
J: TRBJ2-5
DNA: TGTGCCAGCAGCCGAAGATCGTTGGGAGGAGAGACCCAGTACTTC
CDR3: CASSRRSLGGETQYF

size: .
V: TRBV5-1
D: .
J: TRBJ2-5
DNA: TGCGCCAGCAGCCCGGAAAGTGGGGAAGAGACCCAGTACTTC
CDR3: CASSPESGEETQYF

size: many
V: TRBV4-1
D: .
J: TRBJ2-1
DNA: TGCGCCAGCAGCTCCCCGGTGGGGGGACCTTCCTACAATGAGCAGTTCTTC
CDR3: CASSSPVGGPSYNEQFF

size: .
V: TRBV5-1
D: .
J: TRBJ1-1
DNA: TGCGCCAGCAGCTTGGAGGGCAGCGGCACTGAAGCTTTCTTT
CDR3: CASSLEGSGTEAFF

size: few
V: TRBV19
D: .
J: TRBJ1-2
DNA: TGTGCCAGTAGTACCCAGACAGTCTATGGCTACACCTTC
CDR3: CASSTQTVYGYTF

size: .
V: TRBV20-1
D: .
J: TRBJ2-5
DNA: TGCAGTGCTAGACGTAGCGGAGAGACCCAGTACTTC
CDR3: CSARRSGETQYF

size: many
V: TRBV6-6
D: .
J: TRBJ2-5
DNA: TGTGCCAGCAGTTACTCCGGGCTAGACGAAGAGACCCAGTACTTC
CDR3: CASSYSGLDEETQYF

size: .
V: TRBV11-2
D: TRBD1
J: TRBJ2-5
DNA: TGTGCCAGCACCCTAACAGGGGGCCAACAAGAGACCCAGTACTTC
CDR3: CASTLTGGQQETQYF

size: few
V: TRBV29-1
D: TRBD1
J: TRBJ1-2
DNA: TGCAGCGCCCAGGGGACAGGGACCTATGGCTACACCTTC
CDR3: CSAQGTGTYGYTF

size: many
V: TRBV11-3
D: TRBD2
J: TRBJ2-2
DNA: TGTGCCAGCAGCTTGAGCGGGGGATCGAACACCGGGGAGCTGTTTTTT
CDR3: CASSLSGGSNTGELFF

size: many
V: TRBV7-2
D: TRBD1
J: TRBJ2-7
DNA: TGTGCCAGCAGCTATCCGGGACAGGGCTACGAGCAGTACTTC
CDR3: CASSYPGQGYEQYF

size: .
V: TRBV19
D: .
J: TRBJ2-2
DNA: TGTGCCAGTAGTATGGTAGCAAGGGCCGGGGAGCTGTTTTTT
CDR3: CASSMVARAGELFF

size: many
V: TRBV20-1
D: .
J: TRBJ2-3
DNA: TGCAGTGCTAAGTTCAGCGCATACACAGATACGCAGTATTTT
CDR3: CSAKFSAYTDTQYF

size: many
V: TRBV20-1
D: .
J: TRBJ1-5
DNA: TGCAGTGGCACTCGGGCAGGGCTTATTAGGCCCCAGCATTTT
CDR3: CSGTRAGLIRPQHF

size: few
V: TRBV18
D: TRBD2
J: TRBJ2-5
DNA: TGTGCCAGCTCACCACCTACTAGCGGGGGCCGGGCGGCCCAGTACTTC
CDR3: CASSPPTSGGRAAQYF